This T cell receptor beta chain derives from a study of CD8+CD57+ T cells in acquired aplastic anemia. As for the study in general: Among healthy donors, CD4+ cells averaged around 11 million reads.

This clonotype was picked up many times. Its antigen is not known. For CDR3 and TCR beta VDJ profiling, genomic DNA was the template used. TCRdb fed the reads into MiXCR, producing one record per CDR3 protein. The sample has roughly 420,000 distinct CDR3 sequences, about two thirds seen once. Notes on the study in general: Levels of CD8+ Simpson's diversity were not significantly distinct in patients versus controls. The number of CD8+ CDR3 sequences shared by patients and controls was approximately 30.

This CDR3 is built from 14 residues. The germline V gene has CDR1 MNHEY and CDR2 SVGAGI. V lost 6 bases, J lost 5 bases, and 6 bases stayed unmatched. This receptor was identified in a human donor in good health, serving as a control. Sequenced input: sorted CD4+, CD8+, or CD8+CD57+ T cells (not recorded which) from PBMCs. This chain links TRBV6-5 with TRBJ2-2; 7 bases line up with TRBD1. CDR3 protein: CASRANRGTGELFF. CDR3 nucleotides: TGTGCCAGCAGGGCTAACAGGGGTACCGGGGAGCTGTTTTTT.